Detailed here is one T cell receptor beta chain. These data are taken from a study of blood T cells in healthy people across ages. With a J-beta primer mix and a sample-barcoded 5' primer, a second PCR ran about 7 to 11 cycles. Researchers report that a template-switch adaptor with 12 random nucleotides tagged each cDNA molecule. A single record per CDR3 protein comes from TCRdb applying MiXCR to the 5' RACE reads. The data contain about 1.4 million distinct CDR3 sequences, almost 60% of them singletons. The sample consisted of blood. This clonotype originated in a man aged 18 to 29 in good health.

CDR3 residues: CASSRPTLGANQPQHF. The CDR3 region has the DNA TGTGCCAGCAGCCGTCCCACCCTGGGCGCGAATCAGCCCCAGCATTTT. This sequence joins TRBV6-2 or TRBV6-3 and TRBJ1-5; D is unclear. This CDR3 contains 16 residues. Trimming shortened V by 6 bases and J by 4 bases, and 19 bases separated the two germline ends. Germline V gives CDR1 MNHEY, CDR2 SVGEGT.